Sequencing of this T cell receptor beta chain was carried out in a study of blood T cell repertoires in COVID-19. Study as a whole: Samples came from the United States, Italy and Spain, spanning acute and convalescent COVID-19. T cells, B-cell-depleted T cells, or PBMCs supplied cDNA or gDNA.

The ends lost 0 bases at V and 0 bases at J; junction bases unmatched: 7. This CDR3 comprises 18 residues. The germline V gene encodes CDR1 SGHNT and CDR2 YYREEE (reference sequence). Per the original data handling: Cell counts per sample came from amplifying reference gene primers. Only in-frame clones appear in the TCRdb table, and some are missing; sequencing was by immunoSEQ multiplex PCR. V and J calls and clone size are given by that table; D and trimming were obtained from the DNA. There are under 80,000 clones in the sample; approximately 90% occur only once, and less than 4% lies in the top ten.

Sequences were obtained from peripheral blood. The chain recombines TRBV5-4 with TRBJ2-7; 12 positions agree with TRBD2. The sequence came from a man aged 65-85 years with active COVID-19. The chain's CDR3 is CASSLGPQTSGSSYEQYF. CDR3 in DNA: TGTGCCAGCAGCTTGGGCCCTCAGACTAGCGGGAGCTCCTACGAGCAGTACTTC.